This TCR beta chain is from a study of technical replicates of blood from a handful of donors. Sequencing used immunoSEQ multiplex PCR; TCRdb keeps in-frame clones, though not all of them. The sample carries 90,000 to 100,000 clones, roughly 95% recorded once. Per germline, CDR1 SGHTA and CDR2 FQGNSA. Trimming took 5 bases from V and 0 from J, leaving 9 bases between them. The CDR3 spans 14 residues. The V and J genes are TRBV7-2 and TRBJ2-3, with D maybe TRBD2 (6 bases). The receptor was isolated from a human donor in good health. The sample consisted of T cells isolated from PBMCs. CDR3 DNA: TGTGCCAGCAGCGAGGGGACTAGCACAGATACGCAGTATTTT. Translation gives CASSEGTSTDTQYF.